The 14 T cell receptor beta chains below all came from one sample that was sequenced in a study of CD8 T cells in Susac syndrome. After extraction with the RNeasy kit, about 0.45 to 1 ug of the RNA was reverse transcribed using random hexamers. TCRdb recomputed calls from the immunoSEQ multiplex PCR reads with MiXCR, one row per CDR3 protein. This repertoire shows tens of thousands of distinct CDR3 sequences, around 90% found once; its top ten account for 0.2%. Sequencing was carried out using CD8+ T cells from PBMCs. The source of these receptors is a human donor in good health.

The CDR3 nucleotides are TGTGCCAGCAGCCCCCGGACAGGGGCGAATCAGCCCCAGCATTTT. Amino acids: CASSPRTGANQPQHF. The rearrangement links TRBV7-2 to TRBJ1-5, with 9 bases that match TRBD1. The CDR3 extends over 15 amino acids. CDR1 is SGHTA, CDR2 FQGNSA, per germline. V was pared by 5 bases and J by 4 bases, with 6 bases of the junction left unmatched.

This rearrangement joins TRBV9 to TRBJ1-5; 8 nucleotides match TRBD1. CDR3 length: 15 residues. With 0 bases clipped from V and 6 bases from J, the junction kept 5 bases outside the gene matches. Germline V gene sequence: CDR1 SGDLS, CDR2 YYNGEE. DNA of the CDR3: TGTGCCAGCAGCGTAGAGGGACAGGCGGGTCAGCCCCAGCATTTT. Translation gives CASSVEGQAGQPQHF.

V is TRBV10-3 and J is TRBJ2-3, with D possibly TRBD2 on 6 matching bases. The CDR3 is 15 residues long. Trimming took 11 bases from V and 0 from J, leaving 18 bases between them. The germline CDR1 and CDR2 sequences are ENHRY and SYGVKD. The CDR3 DNA reads TGTGCCGGGTCCCCGCGGGACCGGAGCACAGATACGCAGTATTTT. Residues: CAGSPRDRSTDTQYF.

The V and J genes are TRBV11-2 and TRBJ2-3; the match to TRBD2 covers 7 bases. The CDR3 extends over 19 amino acids. Germline CDR1 is SGHAT and CDR2 is FQNNGV. V was pared by 4 bases and J by 4 bases, with 20 bases of the junction left unmatched. CDR3 loop: CASSWSGIHRGLLADTQYF. DNA for the CDR3: TGTGCCAGCAGCTGGTCCGGGATCCACCGGGGACTATTAGCAGATACGCAGTATTTT.

The rearrangement links TRBV19 to TRBJ1-2; the D gene is possibly TRBD1 (5 bases). This CDR3 contains 14 residues. Per the germline V gene, CDR1 is LNHDA and CDR2 is SQIVND (reference sequence). V lost 3 bases to trimming and J lost 8 bases, with 16 bases between them. The CDR3 spells CASSMGLTAYGYTF. CDR3 nucleotides: TGTGCCAGTAGTATGGGTTTGACAGCCTACGGCTACACCTTC.

The chain has TRBV12-3 or TRBV12-4 and TRBJ2-1; the match to TRBD1 covers 7 bases. The CDR3 extends over 12 amino acids. The CDR3: CAIGQGDNEQFF. The CDR3 region has the DNA TGTGCGATCGGGCAGGGGGACAATGAGCAGTTCTTC.

This sequence joins TRBV5-6 and TRBJ1-2; D unclear. There are 14 residues in the CDR3. Germline V gene data show CDR1 as SGHDT and CDR2 as YYEEEE. The ends were cut back, 0 bases at V and 5 bases at J, with 11 bases in the middle. Here the CDR3 reads CASSLVERNYGYTF. CDR3 nucleotide sequence: TGTGCCAGCAGCTTGGTTGAGCGGAATTATGGCTACACCTTC.

The rearrangement links TRBV5-6 to TRBJ1-2; TRBD1 might be the D (5 bases). Trimming stripped 4 bases from V and 8 bases from J, with 15 bases between. The CDR3 is made up of 13 amino acids. The germline V gene has CDR1 SGHDT and CDR2 YYEEEE. The CDR3 spells CASSPPFRGGYTF. In nucleotides, the CDR3 is TGTGCCAGCAGCCCCCCGTTCCGGGGCGGCTACACCTTC.

The gene calls are TRBV29-1 and TRBJ2-2, with D maybe TRBD1 (5 bases). V was pared by 6 bases and J by 4 bases, with 9 bases between. Germline CDR1 is SQVTM and CDR2 is ANQGSEA. This CDR3 has 12 residues. CDR3: CSVPDSTGELFF. CDR3 nucleotides: TGCAGCGTCCCTGACAGCACCGGGGAGCTGTTTTTT.

This chain uses TRBV9 with TRBJ1-5; D not resolved. The CDR3 sequence is 12 residues long. V dropped 3 bases and J dropped 2 bases, with 3 bases sitting between them. Looked up from germline, CDR1 is SGDLS and CDR2 is YYNGEE. The CDR3 coding sequence is TGTGCCAGCAGCGACGGCAATCAGCCCCAGCATTTT. Translated: CASSDGNQPQHF.

The V gene is TRBV12-5, the J gene TRBJ2-5; D is unclear. Germline assignment: CDR1 LGHNT and CDR2 FRNRAP. This CDR3 has 13 amino acids. V lost 1 base and J 2 bases, leaving 5 bases between the germline ends. As DNA, the CDR3 is TGTGCTAGTGGTTTGGCCAGTCAAGAGACCCAGTACTTC. It translates to CASGLASQETQYF.

The V call is TRBV4-1, the J call TRBJ2-7; TRBD1 agrees at 9 bases. Germline values: CDR1 MGHRA, CDR2 YSYEKL. The CDR3 totals 16 residues. The V and J ends lost 1 base and 3 bases, in that order; junction bases with no gene match: 7. The CDR3 nucleotides read TGCGCCAGCAGCCAAGGGGTCGGGACAGGGCTCTACGAGCAGTACTTC. As protein: CASSQGVGTGLYEQYF.

The chain recombines TRBV5-1 with TRBJ2-5, with 7 nucleotides matching TRBD1. The CDR3 has 14 amino acids. Unmatched junction bases numbered 5, after V lost 5 bases and J lost 1 base. Germline V lookup: CDR1 SGHRS, CDR2 YFSETQ. CDR3 DNA sequence: TGCGCCAGCAGTTATCGGACAGGCCAAGAGACCCAGTACTTC. Its translation: CASSYRTGQETQYF.

V and J are TRBV5-6 and TRBJ2-5, with TRBD2 matching 10 bases. CDR1 and CDR2 from the germline V gene are SGHDT and YYEEEE. The CDR3 spans 15 residues. The V gene end was trimmed by 3 bases and the J gene end by 3 bases; junction bases not matched to a gene: 5. The CDR3 here is CASSSTLAGEETQYF. The CDR3 nucleotides read TGTGCCAGCAGCTCGACCCTAGCGGGAGAAGAGACCCAGTACTTC.